These T cell receptor beta chains were read from a single sample in a study of beta chain features in type 1 diabetes. Sequenced by immunoSEQ multiplex PCR; TCRdb stores in-frame clones only, minus some. The sample holds about 900,000 clones, roughly 15% seen once. The sample was naive CD4+ T cells from blood. Receptors originate from a woman aged 18-30 years in good health. CDR3s include the opening cysteine and the closing phenylalanine or tryptophan. A D gene is named only where the DNA matches it firmly. For some rows the clone size is stated as once, few or many, or as a class when expanded; others skip it.

v_gene	abundance	d_gene	j_gene	CDR3aa	CDR3nt
TRBV6-6	-	-	TRBJ1-5	CASSTDRRVRNQPQHF	TGTGCCAGCAGTACCGACCGGCGGGTGCGCAATCAGCCCCAGCATTTT
TRBV11-2	-	-	TRBJ1-1	CASSFRYTEAFF	TGTGCCAGCAGCTTTAGGTACACTGAAGCTTTCTTT
TRBV16	-	-	TRBJ2-7	CASSQYGNVGEQYF	TGTGCCAGCAGCCAATACGGGAATGTGGGCGAGCAGTACTTC
TRBV7-9	-	-	TRBJ1-4	CASSSSGTENEKLFF	TGTGCCAGCAGCTCCTCCGGGACCGAGAATGAAAAACTGTTTTTT
TRBV9	-	-	TRBJ1-1	CASSVAPLGSNTEAFF	TGTGCCAGCAGCGTCGCTCCCCTTGGGAGCAACACTGAAGCTTTCTTT
TRBV28	-	TRBD2	TRBJ2-3	CASSFTLAGGRDTQYF	TGTGCCAGCAGTTTTACACTAGCGGGAGGCAGAGATACGCAATATTTT
TRBV10-3	-	TRBD1	TRBJ1-5	CAISNRTGGNQPQHF	TGTGCCATCAGCAACAGGACAGGAGGCAATCAGCCCCAGCATTTT
TRBV19	-	-	TRBJ2-5	CASSIRQEETQYF	TGTGCCAGTAGTATCAGACAGGAAGAGACCCAGTACTTC
TRBV21-1	-	-	TRBJ1-4	CASTPWQVSGEKLFF	TGTGCCAGCACCCCCTGGCAGGTGAGCGGCGAAAAACTGTTTTTT
TRBV18	-	TRBD1	TRBJ1-2	CASALQGASGYTF	TGTGCCAGCGCCTTACAGGGGGCGTCGGGCTACACCTTC
TRBV9	-	-	TRBJ1-2	CASSALGDGYTF	TGTGCCAGCAGCGCCCTGGGGGATGGCTACACCTTC
TRBV20-1	-	-	TRBJ2-1	CSASGYNEQFF	TGCAGTGCTAGCGGCTACAATGAGCAGTTCTTC
TRBV4-2	-	TRBD2	TRBJ2-3	CASSRVAGVTTDTQYF	TGTGCCAGCAGCCGGGTCGCGGGAGTAACCACAGATACGCAGTATTTT
TRBV4-3	few	TRBD2	TRBJ2-5	CASSQGLAGETQYF	TGCGCCAGCAGCCAAGGACTAGCGGGAGAGACCCAGTACTTC
TRBV28	few	TRBD2	TRBJ2-2	CASKGSGRPGTGELFF	TGTGCCAGCAAAGGTAGCGGGAGGCCGGGTACCGGGGAGCTGTTTTTT
TRBV19	-	TRBD1	TRBJ2-1	CASSIGQGVGEQFF	TGTGCCAGTAGTATAGGACAGGGGGTGGGTGAGCAGTTCTTC
TRBV11-2	few	-	TRBJ2-1	CASSLDLRREQFF	TGTGCCAGCAGCTTAGATCTCCGGAGGGAGCAGTTCTTC
TRBV2	-	-	TRBJ1-4	CASSRTADEKLFF	TGTGCCAGCAGCAGGACAGCTGATGAAAAACTGTTTTTT
TRBV2	-	TRBD1	TRBJ1-2	CASTGTGNYGYTF	TGTGCCAGCACCGGGACAGGGAACTATGGCTACACCTTC
TRBV27	-	TRBD2	TRBJ2-7	CASKRLADTSYEQYF	TGTGCCAGCAAGCGACTAGCGGATACCTCCTACGAGCAGTACTTC
TRBV11-2	few	TRBD2	TRBJ2-7	CASSSGLAGGTISYEQYF	TGTGCCAGCAGTTCGGGACTAGCGGGAGGTACTATCTCCTACGAGCAGTACTTC
TRBV5-1	-	-	TRBJ2-5	CASSLGLEAETQYF	TGCGCCAGCAGCTTGGGTCTAGAAGCGGAGACCCAGTACTTC
TRBV7-2	-	-	TRBJ2-1	CASSFIRDNEQFF	TGTGCCAGTAGCTTTATTAGGGACAATGAGCAGTTCTTC
TRBV28	few	-	TRBJ1-4	CASSPVVREKLFF	TGTGCCAGCAGCCCCGTGGTGAGGGAAAAACTGTTTTTT
TRBV7-2	few	TRBD1	TRBJ2-3	CASSSPAGGGRIAQYF	TGTGCCAGCAGCTCCCCTGCAGGGGGCGGAAGGATAGCGCAGTATTTT
TRBV29-1	few	-	TRBJ1-4	CSVEDQTGLGEKLFF	TGCAGCGTTGAAGATCAAACAGGGCTAGGTGAAAAACTGTTTTTT
TRBV28	-	-	TRBJ2-5	CASSFVGLETQYF	TGTGCCAGCAGTTTCGTGGGTCTGGAGACCCAGTACTTC
TRBV9	-	TRBD2	TRBJ2-7	CASSVGGRASYEQYF	TGTGCCAGCAGCGTAGGCGGGAGGGCCTCCTACGAGCAGTACTTC
TRBV7-9	-	-	TRBJ2-3	CASSRQSSAADTQYF	TGTGCCAGCAGCCGACAGAGTAGCGCGGCAGATACGCAGTATTTT
TRBV6-6	few	-	TRBJ2-5	CASSYSASNLLGTQYF	TGTGCCAGCAGTTACTCGGCGAGTAACCTCCTAGGGACCCAGTACTTC
TRBV7-2	-	TRBD2	TRBJ2-3	CASSLLAGVVDTQYF	TGTGCCAGCAGCTTACTAGCGGGAGTAGTAGATACGCAGTATTTT
TRBV7-9	-	-	TRBJ2-2	CASTQAGELFF	TGTGCCAGCACCCAGGCGGGGGAGCTGTTTTTT
TRBV7-9	few	-	TRBJ2-1	CASSLDGIEQFF	TGTGCCAGCAGCTTAGATGGGATTGAGCAGTTCTTC
TRBV7-6	-	-	TRBJ1-1	CASSLGTMNTEAFF	TGTGCCAGCAGCTTAGGGACAATGAACACTGAAGCTTTCTTT
TRBV10-3	-	-	TRBJ1-1	CAISEPRRGVGTEAFF	TGTGCCATCAGTGAGCCCCGTCGAGGGGTAGGAACTGAAGCTTTCTTT
TRBV28	-	-	TRBJ2-3	CASSVTWNLNTQYF	TGTGCCAGCAGTGTTACATGGAATTTGAATACGCAGTATTTT
TRBV7-3	few	TRBD2	TRBJ2-1	CASSLGLADYNEQFF	TGTGCCAGCAGCCTGGGACTAGCGGACTACAATGAGCAGTTCTTC
TRBV28	few	TRBD1	TRBJ2-3	CASIRWGTGGTDTQYF	TGTGCCAGCATCAGGTGGGGGACAGGGGGCACAGATACGCAGTATTTT
TRBV7-2	-	TRBD1	TRBJ2-3	CASSPPSDRGADTQYF	TGTGCCAGCAGCCCGCCCTCGGACAGGGGGGCAGATACGCAGTATTTT
TRBV15	few	TRBD2	TRBJ2-5	CATSRDPRLAIQETQYF	TGTGCCACCAGCAGAGATCCTCGACTAGCCATCCAAGAGACCCAGTACTTC
TRBV18	-	-	TRBJ2-5	CASSPGVYQETQYF	TGTGCCAGCTCACCGGGGGTGTACCAAGAGACCCAGTACTTC
TRBV7-9	-	-	TRBJ2-3	CASLGSGAYPTDTQYF	TGTGCCAGCCTCGGTTCAGGAGCCTATCCCACAGATACGCAGTATTTT
TRBV2	-	-	TRBJ2-5	CASSGGRETQYF	TGTGCCAGCAGCGGGGGTAGGGAGACCCAGTACTTC
TRBV11-3	-	-	TRBJ2-1	CASSLRGTSHDEQFF	TGTGCCAGCAGCTTACGTGGGACCTCACACGATGAGCAGTTCTTC
TRBV20-1	-	-	TRBJ2-1	CSVTSYNEQFF	TGCAGTGTTACCTCCTACAATGAGCAGTTCTTC
TRBV4-3	-	TRBD2	TRBJ2-3	CASSLSGRSTDTQYF	TGCGCCAGCAGCCTTAGCGGGAGGAGCACAGATACGCAGTATTTT
TRBV6-5	-	TRBD2	TRBJ2-1	CASSYSGTSGYNEQFF	TGTGCCAGCAGTTACTCCGGGACTAGCGGTTACAATGAGCAGTTCTTC